This TCR beta chain was captured by sequencing in a study of beta chain features in type 1 diabetes. Study-level findings and limits: Across patients, naive, central memory and Treg TCRB repertoires exhibited apparently greater similarity than was observed across healthy donors. Shorter TCRB CDR3s, moderately but significantly so, were found in Type 1 diabetes patients in all four CD4+ subsets.

Trimming removed 1 base from V and 5 bases from J, with 9 bases in between. Germline V CDR1 and CDR2: SQVTM, ANQGSEA. CDR3 length: 13 residues. Note on this clone: Its target is not known.

Every bit of the isolated RNA underwent reverse transcription, so sequencing read expressed TCRB transcripts. Using immunoSEQ multiplex PCR, the repertoire was profiled, and TCRdb retains in-frame clones only, with some absent. Altogether 120,000 or so clones are present, roughly a sixth being singletons, with the ten largest covering approximately 2.5%. Sequencing used central memory CD4+ T cells from blood. The chain is built from TRBV29-1 and TRBJ1-5; D remains unclear. This TCR derives from a man between 18 and 35 years old with type 1 diabetes. The CDR3 DNA is TGCAGCGTTGAAGCGGCAGCCGATCAGCCCCAGCATTTT. This translates into CSVEAAADQPQHF.